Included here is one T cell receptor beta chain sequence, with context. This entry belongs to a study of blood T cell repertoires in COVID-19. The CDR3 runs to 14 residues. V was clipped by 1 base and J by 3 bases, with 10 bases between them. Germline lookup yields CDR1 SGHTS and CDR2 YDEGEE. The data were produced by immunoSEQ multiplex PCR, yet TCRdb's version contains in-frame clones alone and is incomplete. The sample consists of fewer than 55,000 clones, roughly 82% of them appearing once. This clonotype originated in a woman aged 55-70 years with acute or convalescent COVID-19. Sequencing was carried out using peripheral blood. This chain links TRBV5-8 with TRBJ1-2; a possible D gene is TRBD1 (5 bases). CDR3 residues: CASSLYRGDYGYTF. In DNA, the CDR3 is TGTGCCAGCAGCTTGTACCGGGGGGACTATGGCTACACCTTC. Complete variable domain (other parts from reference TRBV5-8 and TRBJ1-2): EAGVTQSPTHLIKTRGQQATLRCSPISGHTSVYWYQQALGLGLQFLLWYDEGEERNRGNFPPRFSGRQFPNYSSELNVNALELEDSALYLCASSLYRGDYGYTFGSGTRLTVV.